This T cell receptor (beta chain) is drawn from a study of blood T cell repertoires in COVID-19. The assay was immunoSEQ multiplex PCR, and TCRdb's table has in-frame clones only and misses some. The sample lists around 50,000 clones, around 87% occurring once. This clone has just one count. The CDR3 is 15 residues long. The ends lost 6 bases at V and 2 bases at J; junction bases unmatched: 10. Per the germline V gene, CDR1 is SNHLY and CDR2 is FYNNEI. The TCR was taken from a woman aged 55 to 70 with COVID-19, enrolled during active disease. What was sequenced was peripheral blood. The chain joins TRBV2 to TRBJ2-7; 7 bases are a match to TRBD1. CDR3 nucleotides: TGTGCCAGCAGGTCGGTGGGACAGAAAACCTACGAGCAGTACTTC. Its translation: CASRSVGQKTYEQYF.